The clone carrying this T cell receptor (beta chain) was observed many times. The target antigen is unknown. The source of the sample is a study of T cell repertoires in cytomegalovirus infection. Study results and limitations: HLA-C-restricted TCR beta clonotypes specific for CMV led the ex vivo response.

MiXCR, applied by TCRdb to the reads, yields one record per CDR3 protein. Of about 920,000 distinct CDR3 sequences in the sample, approximately 33% were seen once. Per the germline V gene, CDR1 is SGHVS and CDR2 is FQNEAQ. Deletions cut 7 bases from V and 6 bases from J, with 22 bases between. The CDR3 covers 16 residues. The chain recombines TRBV7-8 with TRBJ2-1; D perhaps matches TRBD2 (6 bases). The receptor was derived from a human donor in good health (CMV status not recorded). Some clones in this sample may be carry-over from other donors' samples. The sequencing here drew on cultured CD8+ T cells from PBMCs, taken from culture after CMV antigen stimulation. The CDR3 sequence: CASTFPPPGLGNEQFF. The CDR3 nucleotides read TGTGCCAGCACCTTTCCGCCTCCGGGACTCGGCAATGAGCAGTTCTTC.